This is a list of T cell receptor beta chains from one sample in a study of blood T cell repertoires in COVID-19. Some clones are missing from TCRdb's copy, which holds only in-frame ones; the method was immunoSEQ multiplex PCR. The table shows some 80,000 clones, with around 84% occurring only once. Sequencing was done on a sample of peripheral blood. These TCRs come from an older woman with acute or convalescent COVID-19. Each CDR3 is given with its conserved first and last residue. D genes are given only for firm matches.

v_gene: TRBV18; len: 14; j_gene: TRBJ2-3; d_gene: TRBD2; CDR3nt: TGTGCCAGCTCAGGGCGGGAGGGCCAGGATACGCAGTATTTT; CDR3aa: CASSGREGQDTQYF
v_gene: TRBV28; len: 16; j_gene: TRBJ2-1; d_gene: TRBD2; CDR3nt: TGTGCCAGCAGTTTACCTAGCGGCATTTCCTACAATGAGCAGTTCTTC; CDR3aa: CASSLPSGISYNEQFF
v_gene: TRBV19; len: 14; j_gene: TRBJ1-5; d_gene: .; CDR3nt: TGTGCCAGTAGAACAGGGTTGGGCAATCAGCCCCAGCATTTT; CDR3aa: CASRTGLGNQPQHF
v_gene: TRBV6-5; len: 14; j_gene: TRBJ1-5; d_gene: TRBD1; CDR3nt: TGTGCCAGCAGCCCCCATGGACAGGGGCAGCCCCAGCATTTT; CDR3aa: CASSPHGQGQPQHF
v_gene: TRBV5-1; len: 16; j_gene: TRBJ2-1; d_gene: TRBD2; CDR3nt: TGCGCCAGCAGCAAGCCGGGACCCACTAGCGTCAATGAGCAGTTCTTC; CDR3aa: CASSKPGPTSVNEQFF
v_gene: TRBV6-2/TRBV6-3; len: 14; j_gene: TRBJ1-2; d_gene: .; CDR3nt: TGTGCCAGCAGCCTCGCCCGGGTTGACTATGGCTACACCTTC; CDR3aa: CASSLARVDYGYTF
v_gene: TRBV18; len: 14; j_gene: TRBJ2-5; d_gene: TRBD1; CDR3nt: TGTGCCAGCTCACCACCGACAGGGACAGAGACCCAGTACTTC; CDR3aa: CASSPPTGTETQYF
v_gene: TRBV18; len: 15; j_gene: TRBJ2-7; d_gene: TRBD1; CDR3nt: TGTGCCAGCTCACCACCGGGACAGGATCGGTACGAGCAGTACTTC; CDR3aa: CASSPPGQDRYEQYF
v_gene: TRBV18; len: 16; j_gene: TRBJ1-1; d_gene: .; CDR3nt: TGTGCCAGCTCACCAAAAAATAGGACAGTTTCAACTGAAGCTTTCTTT; CDR3aa: CASSPKNRTVSTEAFF
v_gene: TRBV7-2; len: 13; j_gene: TRBJ1-5; d_gene: .; CDR3nt: TGTGCCAGCAGCTTAGCCTATAATCAGCCCCAGCATTTT; CDR3aa: CASSLAYNQPQHF
v_gene: TRBV12-3/TRBV12-4; len: 13; j_gene: TRBJ1-4; d_gene: TRBD1; CDR3nt: TGTGCCAGTGGAGGGGGCCTTAATGAAAAACTGTTTTTT; CDR3aa: CASGGGLNEKLFF
v_gene: TRBV7-9; len: 14; j_gene: TRBJ2-6; d_gene: .; CDR3nt: TGTGCCAGCAGCGCCAGGGGTAGTACCAACGTCCTGACTTTC; CDR3aa: CASSARGSTNVLTF
v_gene: TRBV3-1/TRBV3-2; len: 13; j_gene: TRBJ1-1; d_gene: .; CDR3nt: TGTGCCAGCAGCTCCACAGGGAACACTGAAGCTTTCTTT; CDR3aa: CASSSTGNTEAFF
v_gene: TRBV19; len: 14; j_gene: TRBJ1-5; d_gene: .; CDR3nt: TGTGCCAGTAGCCTACAGGGAAATAATCAGCCCCAGCATTTT; CDR3aa: CASSLQGNNQPQHF
v_gene: TRBV9; len: 14; j_gene: TRBJ1-1; d_gene: .; CDR3nt: TGTGCCAGCAGCGCAGGGGCTAGGAACACTGAAGCTTTCTTT; CDR3aa: CASSAGARNTEAFF
v_gene: TRBV7-9; len: 13; j_gene: TRBJ2-3; d_gene: .; CDR3nt: TGTGCCAGCAGCCAAGCCTCGGGAAATACGCAGTATTTT; CDR3aa: CASSQASGNTQYF